This T cell receptor beta chain was profiled in a study of control samples from healthy donors and cancer patients. CDR3 size: 14 residues. The V gene's germline CDR1 is ENHRY and CDR2 SYGVKD. Unmatched junction bases numbered 6, after V lost 3 bases and J lost 6 bases. Data came from immunoSEQ multiplex PCR; TCRdb stores just in-frame clones and leaves some out. Among about 130,000 clones, just under 95% were seen once, and the ten largest hold 14%. The sequenced sample was PBMCs. This TCR was sampled from a man aged 60 to 75 with colorectal cancer. The chain carries TRBV10-3 and TRBJ1-2; TRBD1 agrees at 8 bases. CDR3 sequence (DNA): TGTGCCATCAGTGAAGTACGGACAGGGAATGGCTACACCTTC. Amino acid sequence: CAISEVRTGNGYTF.